These 24 T cell receptor beta chains share one sample of origin, sequenced in a study of cytomegalovirus exposure and HLA in healthy donors. PCR primers comprised 60 Vbeta and 13 Jbeta primers. Some clones are missing from TCRdb's copy, which holds only in-frame ones; the method was immunoSEQ multiplex PCR. The table shows about 100,000 clones, with around three quarters occurring only once. Sequenced material: PBMCs. The source is a middle-aged man in good health and CMV-seronegative.

The gene calls are TRBV9 and TRBJ1-6; D is perhaps TRBD1 (5 bases). The V and J ends lost 3 bases and 4 bases respectively, with 11 bases between them. Looked up from germline, CDR1 is SGDLS and CDR2 is YYNGEE. This CDR3 comprises 15 residues. CDR3 nucleotide sequence: TGTGCCAGCAGCGACCGACAGTATTATAATTCACCCCTCCACTTT. This codes for CASSDRQYYNSPLHF.

The chain recombines TRBV5-6 with TRBJ1-2; D possibly corresponds to TRBD1 (6 bases). The germline V gene encodes CDR1 SGHDT and CDR2 YYEEEE. Trimming pared 3 bases from V and 3 bases from J, leaving 9 bases between. The CDR3 runs 13 residues. CDR3 in amino acids: CASSWDTDYGYTF. The DNA of the CDR3 is TGTGCCAGCAGCTGGGACACCGACTATGGCTACACCTTC.

This rearrangement joins TRBV6-5 to TRBJ1-3, with D uncertain. Trimming stripped 0 bases from V and 0 bases from J, with 9 bases between. Germline V lookup: CDR1 MNHEY, CDR2 SVGAGI. The CDR3 covers 16 residues. The CDR3 protein is CASSYSHFDSGNTIYF. CDR3 nucleotide sequence: TGTGCCAGCAGTTACTCGCACTTTGACTCTGGAAACACCATATATTTT.

The chain employs TRBV5-4 and TRBJ1-3; a possible D gene is TRBD1 (6 bases). The CDR3 covers 17 residues. Trimming pared 4 bases from V and 4 bases from J, leaving 21 bases between. Germline CDR1 reads SGHNT; CDR2 reads YYREEE (reference sequence). The CDR3 DNA reads TGTGCCAGCAGCCCGGACAGCCAATATTTTCCAGGAAACACCATATATTTT. Translated: CASSPDSQYFPGNTIYF.

V usage is TRBV18 and J usage is TRBJ1-1, with a tentative D call TRBD1 (6 bases). The CDR3 consists of 15 residues. Germline CDR1 and CDR2: KGHSH and LQKENI. V was trimmed by 3 bases and J by 5 bases, leaving 16 bases between them. CDR3 DNA: TGTGCCAGCTCACCCGGGCGGGGGGCGCGAACTGAAGCTTTCTTT. Its protein is CASSPGRGARTEAFF.

The chain combines TRBV5-1 with TRBJ1-6, with D tentatively TRBD1 (6 bases). The CDR3 contains 14 residues. Trimming stripped 2 bases from V and 6 bases from J, with 9 bases between. CDR1 is SGHRS, CDR2 YFSETQ, per germline. The CDR3 coding sequence is TGCGCCAGCAGCTTCGGACAGACTAATTCACCCCTCCACTTT. This sequence encodes CASSFGQTNSPLHF.

This clone was counted between two and nine times. The V and J genes are TRBV9 and TRBJ1-3, with D maybe TRBD1 (6 bases). The CDR3 is made up of 15 amino acids. The V gene lost 3 bases and the J gene lost 4 bases, with 14 bases spanning the gap. Germline CDR1 reads SGDLS; CDR2 reads YYNGEE. CDR3 DNA: TGTGCCAGCAGCGCCGGGGCAGGGGAAGGAAACACCATATATTTT. This encodes CASSAGAGEGNTIYF.

Comments on this clone: Compared with germline, one end of the junction differs, possibly owing to a read error. The genes are TRBV7-9 and TRBJ1-2, with 8 bases aligning to TRBD1. The CDR3 contains 14 residues. CDR1 and CDR2 from the germline V gene are SEHNR and FQNEAQ (reference sequence). The CDR3: CSSSLGQALSRYTF. The DNA of the CDR3 is TGTTCCAGCAGCCTGGGACAGGCCCTTTCCCGCTACACCTTC.

In this sample, this clone turned up once. This chain links TRBV21-1 with TRBJ1-4; the table names TRBD1, a call not compared with the DNA. TRBV21-1 constitutes a pseudogene. The CDR3 extends over 10 amino acids. The CDR3 is CASSVGQEFF. As DNA, the CDR3 is TGTGCCAGCAGCGTGGGACAGGAGTTTTTT.

The chain couples TRBV5-6 to TRBJ2-1; TRBD1 is a possible D gene (6 bases). Germline CDR1 is SGHDT and CDR2 is YYEEEE. CDR3 length: 15 residues. The germline V and J ends were trimmed by 2 bases and 0 bases, with 9 bases remaining between them. CDR3 protein: CASSLGGASYNEQFF. The CDR3 nucleotides are TGTGCCAGCAGCTTAGGGGGAGCCTCCTACAATGAGCAGTTCTTC. The full variable domain, rest sourced from reference TRBV5-6 and TRBJ2-1, is DAGVTQSPTHLIKTRGQQVTLRCSPKSGHDTVSWYQQALGQGPQFIFQYYEEEERQRGNFPDRFSGHQFPNYSSELNVNALLLGDSALYLCASSLGGASYNEQFFGPGTRLTVL.

This rearrangement joins TRBV7-8 to TRBJ1-1; perhaps TRBD1 as D (5 bases). This CDR3 is 13 amino acids long. V was clipped by 3 bases and J by 4 bases, with 9 bases between them. Germline assignment: CDR1 SGHVS and CDR2 FQNEAQ. CDR3 residues: CASSLGGVTEAFF. The CDR3 DNA reads as TGTGCCAGCAGCTTGGGGGGAGTCACTGAAGCTTTCTTT.

The CDR3 loop reads CASSDGRNTEAFF. For the CDR3, the DNA is TGCGCCAGCAGTGATGGGAGGAACACTGAAGCTTTCTTT. The chain links TRBV10-1 to TRBJ1-1, with D unresolved. Trimming pared 3 bases from V and 1 base from J, leaving 6 bases between. The CDR3 runs 13 residues. Germline V CDR1 and CDR2: WNHNN, SYGVQD (reference sequence).

The DNA for the CDR3 is TGTGCCTGGAGAAGGGCGGGGGGCCGAATAGCCACAGATACGCAGTATTTT. It codes for CAWRRAGGRIATDTQYF. The chain employs TRBV30 and TRBJ2-3; 8 bases fit TRBD2. The trim removed 3 bases at V and 2 bases at J, leaving 13 bases unmatched. Germline V gene lookup returns CDR1 GTSNPN and CDR2 SVGIG (reference sequence). The CDR3 runs 17 residues.

This clone showed up just a few times. The chain joins TRBV7-9 to TRBJ1-1; TRBD1 is a possible D gene (6 bases). V dropped 5 bases and J dropped 0 bases, with 16 bases sitting between them. The germline CDR1 and CDR2 sequences are SEHNR and FQNEAQ (reference sequence). CDR3 length: 16 amino acids. The DNA for the CDR3 is TGTGCCAGCAGCCCACCCATCGGACAGATGAACACTGAAGCTTTCTTT. Protein: CASSPPIGQMNTEAFF.

This clone was seen more than once but under ten times. The genes are TRBV6-1 and TRBJ1-4, with 7 bases that match TRBD1. From germline, CDR1 is MNHNS and CDR2 SASEGT. Losses at the gene ends were 7 bases for V and 4 bases for J; bases not matched to a gene: 9. CDR3 length: 15 amino acids. The CDR3 here is CASTDAAGGNEKLFF. The CDR3 nucleotides read TGTGCCAGCACCGACGCAGCAGGGGGTAATGAAAAACTGTTTTTT.

V usage is TRBV18 and J usage is TRBJ2-1, with D possibly being TRBD2 (7 bases). The CDR3 has 17 amino acids. Trimming took 4 bases from V and 4 from J, leaving 20 bases between them. The V gene's germline CDR1 is KGHSH and CDR2 LQKENI. CDR3 sequence reads: CASSLSMGGLQYNEQFF. CDR3 in DNA: TGTGCCAGCTCACTCTCCATGGGGGGGCTCCAATACAATGAGCAGTTCTTC.

Concerning this clone: Sequence at one end of the junction differs from germline and may be a read error. V is TRBV7-9 and J is TRBJ1-2; D perhaps matches TRBD1 (5 bases). Germline CDR1 reads SEHNR; CDR2 reads FQNEAQ (reference sequence). The CDR3 totals 14 residues. This CDR3 reads CSSSLSAGNYGYTF. In nucleotides, the CDR3 is TGTTCCAGCAGCCTCTCAGCAGGGAACTATGGCTACACCTTC. The entire variable domain, with the rest obtained from reference TRBV7-9 and TRBJ1-2, is as follows: DTGVSQNPRHKITKRGQNVTFRCDPISEHNRLYWYRQTLGQGPEFLTYFQNEAQLEKSRLLSDRFSAERPKGSFSTLEIQRTEQGDSAMYLCSSSLSAGNYGYTFGSGTRLTVV.

This clone appeared a few times. This rearrangement joins TRBV5-1 to TRBJ2-5, with TRBD2 matching over 10 bases. The junction had 6 bases not matched to a gene; V was cut back by 2 bases and J by 5 bases. The CDR3 is made up of 15 amino acids. Germline V gene data show CDR1 as SGHRS and CDR2 as YFSETQ. As DNA, the CDR3 is TGCGCCAGCAGCTTAATAGCGGGGGGTTGGGAGACCCAGTACTTC. This codes for CASSLIAGGWETQYF.

The chain combines TRBV5-1 with TRBJ2-5, with a tentative D call TRBD1 (5 bases). Germline loops: CDR1 SGHRS, CDR2 YFSETQ. Trimming took off 0 bases at V and 4 bases at J, with 13 bases between the two ends. The CDR3 has 15 residues. The CDR3 protein is CASSLGAGIGETQYF. Here the CDR3 DNA reads TGCGCCAGCAGCTTGGGGGCAGGGATCGGAGAGACCCAGTACTTC. The whole variable domain, remainder taken from reference TRBV5-1 and TRBJ2-5, is KAGVTQTPRYLIKTRGQQVTLSCSPISGHRSVSWYQQTPGQGLQFLFEYFSETQRNKGNFPGRFSGRQFSNSRSEMNVSTLELGDSALYLCASSLGAGIGETQYFGPGTRLLVL.

V gene TRBV6-6 combines with J gene TRBJ1-2, with TRBD1 matching 11 bases. The ends lost 4 bases at V and 12 bases at J; junction bases unmatched: 7. CDR1 and CDR2 from the germline V gene are MNHNY and SVGAGI (reference sequence). CDR3 length: 13 amino acids. CDR3 sequence reads: CASSFTGQGDHTF. CDR3 DNA sequence: TGTGCCAGCAGTTTTACGGGACAGGGGGACCACACCTTC.

This clone appeared a few times. The CDR3 DNA is TGTGCCACCAGCAGAATCGGGACAGGGGATACCTACGAGCAGTACTTC. Translation gives CATSRIGTGDTYEQYF. The chain couples TRBV15 to TRBJ2-7, with 10 bases lining up with TRBD1. CDR3 length: 16 residues. Germline lookup yields CDR1 LNHNV and CDR2 YYDKDF (reference sequence). V shed 2 bases and J 2 bases; nucleotides not matched to a gene: 6.

The V call is TRBV5-8, the J call TRBJ1-6; no reliable D call. V was shortened by 1 base and J by 8 bases, with 10 bases between the two germline ends. The germline V gene encodes CDR1 SGHTS and CDR2 YDEGEE. This CDR3 spans 14 amino acids. CDR3 in amino acids: CASSLFAEDSPLHF. The CDR3 DNA is TGTGCCAGCAGCTTGTTTGCGGAAGATTCACCCCTCCACTTT.

In its sample, this clone was seen a few times. Other DNA sequences within the sample encode an identical CDR3. The V call is TRBV6-1, the J call TRBJ2-7, with D possibly TRBD1 on 5 matching bases. With 4 bases removed from V and 2 bases from J, the gap between germline ends came to 21 bases. CDR3 length: 17 residues. Germline V gene data show CDR1 as MNHNS and CDR2 as SASEGT. This CDR3 is CASSGPRAGWVTYEQYF. The CDR3 DNA follows: TGTGCCAGCAGTGGTCCCCGAGCAGGGTGGGTAACCTACGAGCAGTACTTC.

The chain uses TRBV27 and TRBJ1-5, with 9 bases lining up with TRBD1. CDR3 length: 15 residues. The V segment lost 5 bases and the J segment 6 bases; nucleotides outside the gene matches: 8. The germline V gene has CDR1 MNHEY and CDR2 SMNVEV (reference sequence). CDR3: CASSPRGTGSQPQHF. In nucleotides, the CDR3 is TGTGCCAGCAGTCCCCGTGGGACAGGGAGTCAGCCCCAGCATTTT.